The present entry profiles one T cell receptor (beta chain) with its context. This sample is drawn from a study of cytomegalovirus exposure and HLA in healthy donors. Use of 60 Vbeta and 13 Jbeta primers characterized the PCR. Profiled with immunoSEQ multiplex PCR; TCRdb holds only in-frame clones, not every one. This table has approximately 88,000 clones, over 60% appearing once. The CDR3 has 13 residues. From germline, CDR1 is SEHNR and CDR2 FQNEAQ (reference sequence). Trimming cost V 9 bases and J 5 bases; bases outside gene matches: 10. The source of this sequence is a young man in good health and CMV-seropositive. V and J are TRBV7-9 and TRBJ2-7; 7 nucleotides agree with TRBD1. Sequenced: PBMCs. The CDR3 loop reads CASRDSLRDEQYF. CDR3 nucleotide sequence: TGTGCCAGTCGGGACAGTCTTCGGGACGAGCAGTACTTC.